One and the same sample provided the 18 T cell receptor beta chains below, sequenced in a study of identical twins. TCRdb processed the 5' RACE reads anew with MiXCR; each CDR3 protein has one entry. The data hold around 570,000 distinct CDR3 sequences, with nearly 10% observed a single time. A further study also used this sample, focusing on yellow fever vaccine responses in identical twins.

The source material was PBMCs. The receptors originated from a woman aged 18-29 years in good health.

The chain joins TRBV20-1 to TRBJ1-1, with D hard to call. The germline gives CDR1 DFQATT, CDR2 SNEGSKA (reference sequence). V lost 5 bases and J lost 0, with 16 bases in between. This CDR3 has 15 amino acids. CDR3 amino acids: CSAFPGKSMNTEAFF. The CDR3 nucleotides read TGCAGTGCTTTTCCCGGGAAATCCATGAACACTGAAGCTTTCTTT.

V and J are TRBV7-9 and TRBJ2-1; 7 positions match TRBD2. Unmatched junction bases numbered 8, after V lost 4 bases and J lost 2 bases. CDR1 and CDR2 (germline): SEHNR, FQNEAQ (reference sequence). This CDR3 has 16 residues. CDR3 loop: CASSSFMAGAYNEQFF. The CDR3 DNA reads as TGTGCCAGCAGCTCCTTTATGGCGGGAGCCTACAATGAGCAGTTCTTC.

The rearrangement links TRBV20-1 to TRBJ2-7, with TRBD1 identical over 8 bases. This CDR3 has 14 amino acids. Germline CDR1 reads DFQATT; CDR2 reads SNEGSKA (reference sequence). V was clipped by 6 bases and J by 4 bases; unmatched bases: 11. The chain's CDR3 is CSASGRGQMYEQYF. The CDR3, as DNA: TGCAGTGCCTCGGGCAGGGGGCAAATGTACGAGCAGTACTTC.

This clonotype was seen only a few times. This rearrangement joins TRBV11-2 to TRBJ1-6, with 9 bases matching TRBD1. Germline assignment: CDR1 SGHAT and CDR2 FQNNGV. Losses at the gene ends were 5 bases for V and 5 bases for J; bases not matched to a gene: 4. This CDR3 comprises 15 residues. DNA of the CDR3: TGTGCCAGCAGCCCCCGGACAGGGGATAATTCACCCCTCCACTTT. Its translation: CASSPRTGDNSPLHF.

J is TRBJ2-3 and V is TRBV5-1; the match to TRBD2 covers 12 bases. With V trimmed by 1 base and J by 0 bases, 9 bases remained unmatched. Germline V gives CDR1 SGHRS, CDR2 YFSETQ. The CDR3 runs 19 residues. This chain's CDR3 is CASSLYALGTSGSTDTQYF. CDR3 sequence (DNA): TGCGCCAGCAGCTTGTACGCCCTTGGGACTAGCGGGAGCACAGATACGCAGTATTTT.

There are many counts of this clonotype. V usage is TRBV12-3 or TRBV12-4 and J usage is TRBJ1-2; 9 nucleotides line up with TRBD1. V was pared by 6 bases and J by 0 bases, with 5 bases of the junction left unmatched. CDR3 size: 15 residues. The CDR3 DNA reads as TGTGCCAGCAGCCCACGACAGGGGGCTAACTATGGCTACACCTTC. This codes for CASSPRQGANYGYTF.

This clonotype has a count of ten or more. The V call is TRBV12-3 or TRBV12-4, the J call TRBJ2-4; weak D call: TRBD1 (5 bases). V lost 1 base and J 2 bases, leaving 15 bases between the germline ends. The CDR3 is made up of 17 amino acids. CDR3 in amino acids: CASSLGRQTHSKNIQYF. Here the CDR3 DNA reads TGTGCCAGCAGTTTAGGCCGACAGACCCATTCCAAAAACATTCAGTACTTC.

Concerning this clonotype itself: One base away lies a much larger clone, so this may be a sequencing read error. The rearrangement links TRBV6-2 or TRBV6-3 to TRBJ2-3; the D call may be TRBD1 or TRBD2 (7 bases each). Germline-derived CDR1 and CDR2 are MNHEY and SVGEGT. The CDR3 totals 15 residues. The germline V and J ends were trimmed by 8 bases and 4 bases, with 19 bases remaining between them. The CDR3 sequence is CASATGGQMADTQYF. CDR3 nucleotide sequence: TGTGCCAGCGCCACGGGGGGACAGATGGCAGATACGCAGTATTTT.

At least ten counts were recorded for this clonotype. This sequence joins TRBV7-9 and TRBJ1-2, with a weak D call TRBD1 (5 bases). Deletions cut 4 bases from V and 2 bases from J, with 8 bases between. The CDR3 spans 13 residues. CDR1 is SEHNR and CDR2 is FQNEAQ in the germline V gene (reference sequence). Written as DNA, the CDR3 is TGTGCCAGCAGCTCGAGACAGAACTATGGCTACACCTTC. Residues: CASSSRQNYGYTF. The variable domain in full, with the rest retrieved from reference TRBV7-9 and TRBJ1-2, is DTGVSQNPRHKITKRGQNVTFRCDPISEHNRLYWYRQTLGQGPEFLTYFQNEAQLEKSRLLSDRFSAERPKGSFSTLEIQRTEQGDSAMYLCASSSRQNYGYTFGSGTRLTVV.

This clonotype was recorded a few times. The V call is TRBV7-2, the J call TRBJ2-2; D might be TRBD1 (6 bases). There are 17 residues in the CDR3. Germline CDR1 and CDR2: SGHTA and FQGNSA. V dropped 5 bases and J dropped 5 bases, with 21 bases sitting between them. As DNA, the CDR3 is TGTGCCAGCAGCCTAACCCGCGAGCTCAGGGGTACCGGGGAGCTGTTTTTT. Encoded protein: CASSLTRELRGTGELFF.

The chain carries TRBV7-2 and TRBJ2-3, with a tentative D call TRBD2 (6 bases). Looked up from germline, CDR1 is SGHTA and CDR2 is FQGNSA. The CDR3 runs 16 residues. The V gene lost 5 bases and the J gene lost 1 base, with 16 bases spanning the gap. CDR3 DNA: TGTGCCAGCAGCCAGGAGGGAGTTACCCGCACAGATACGCAGTATTTT. Protein product: CASSQEGVTRTDTQYF.

This clonotype was recorded at least ten times. The chain joins TRBV4-3 to TRBJ2-7; 10 bases match TRBD2. Trimming cost V 0 bases and J 4 bases; bases outside gene matches: 12. Germline values: CDR1 LGHNA, CDR2 YSLEER. This CDR3 has 18 amino acids. The DNA for the CDR3 is TGCGCCAGCAGCCAAGACATAGCGGGAGGTCCCGTTGCGTACGAGCAGTACTTC. Its translation is CASSQDIAGGPVAYEQYF.

This clonotype was counted between two and nine times. The genes are TRBV3-1 and TRBJ2-1; 11 nucleotides align to TRBD2. The CDR3 has 16 residues. After removal of 2 bases from V and 4 bases from J, the junction contained 4 bases not matched to a gene. From germline, CDR1 is LGHDT and CDR2 YNNKEL (reference sequence). Here the CDR3 reads CASSQPSGGRYNEQFF. The CDR3, as DNA: TGTGCCAGCAGCCAACCTAGCGGGGGGAGATACAATGAGCAGTTCTTC.

This clonotype was counted many times. The gene calls are TRBV12-3 or TRBV12-4 and TRBJ2-3; possibly TRBD1 or TRBD2 for D (7 bases each). V lost 6 bases, J lost 2 bases, and 15 bases lay in between. This CDR3 is 15 amino acids long. The CDR3 DNA reads as TGTGCCAGCAGCCCAGGGGGGGGGTCCACAGATACGCAGTATTTT. Translating it yields CASSPGGGSTDTQYF.

The chain links TRBV5-1 to TRBJ2-7, with TRBD1 as a possible D gene (6 bases). The CDR3 totals 14 residues. CDR1 is SGHRS and CDR2 is YFSETQ in the germline V gene. Trimming pared 5 bases from V and 0 bases from J, leaving 12 bases between. For the CDR3, the DNA is TGCGCCAGCAGAGTAGTGGACAGCTCCTACGAGCAGTACTTC. The encoded protein is CASRVVDSSYEQYF.

This clonotype was detected a few times. This chain links TRBV29-1 with TRBJ1-2, with D uncertain. Trimming pared 1 base from V and 8 bases from J, leaving 8 bases between. Germline V CDR1 and CDR2: SQVTM, ANQGSEA. This CDR3 is built from 11 residues. The CDR3 DNA follows: TGCAGCGTTGAAGTTAGGAACGGCTACACCTTC. It specifies CSVEVRNGYTF. Full variable domain (remainder filled in from reference TRBV29-1 and TRBJ1-2): SAVISQKPSRDICQRGTSLTIQCQVDSQVTMMFWYRQQPGQSLTLIATANQGSEATYESGFVIDKFPISRPNLTFSTLTVSNMSPEDSSIYLCSVEVRNGYTFGSGTRLTVV.

The chain couples TRBV2 to TRBJ2-5; 9 bases are a match to TRBD2. This CDR3 is 15 amino acids long. V dropped 2 bases and J dropped 5; count of bases not matched to a gene: 6. From germline, CDR1 is SNHLY and CDR2 FYNNEI. The CDR3: CASSERASGMETQYF. CDR3 coding DNA: TGTGCCAGCAGTGAAAGGGCTAGCGGGATGGAGACCCAGTACTTC.

At least ten counts were recorded for this clonotype. This chain joins TRBV18 and TRBJ2-3; D not certain. The germline CDR1 and CDR2 sequences are KGHSH and LQKENI. The CDR3 has 13 amino acids. Trimming took 2 bases from V and 5 from J, leaving 8 bases between them. The chain's CDR3 is CASSPSAGDTQYF. The CDR3 coding sequence is TGTGCCAGCTCACCATCCGCCGGAGATACGCAGTATTTT.